What follows is one TCR beta chain and its context. This clonotype was detected only a few times. The antigen it recognizes is unknown. No base quality values were provided; no much bigger clone lies one nucleotide off. Libraries were constructed by RT-PCR. The instrument was an Illumina HiSeq 2500. TCRdb reworked the public reads: Q25 trimming with fastp, MiXCR clone assembly, productive beta chains retained. Identical CDR3 proteins give one entry, which carries the most common genes and DNA. In all, the sample holds more than 450,000 distinct CDR3 sequences, and 7.6% of those were seen once. Of the sample, over 10% is held by the ten largest clones. The junction carries 15 bases between V and J, which are trimmed by 0 bases and 4 bases respectively. Looking up the germline V gene yields CDR1 SQVTM and CDR2 ANQGSEA. Taken from cysteine to phenylalanine, the CDR3 has 15 residues. Just the 45-base CDR3 DNA is kept, in frame starting at base 1.

The data are from a study of response to subunit inactivated influenza vaccine (dated by TCRdb to the late 2010s). About the study as a whole: Deep quantitative profiling of the T cell receptor repertoire was used in the study to follow responses to a trivalent subunit inactivated influenza vaccine.

Study-level results and caveats: The authors proposed that each seasonal influenza vaccination may bring in only a limited number of new T cells.

This receptor was taken from a man between 45 and 75 years old who received an inactivated influenza vaccine. Donor details come from another sample of the same person, matched by shared clones. The V and J segments used are TRBV29-1 and TRBJ2-5; the D call could be TRBD1 or TRBD2, with each sharing 5 bases. Sequencing used PBMCs from blood, obtained roughly 24 months after vaccination. The CDR3 sequence is CSVEDSGPLGETQYF. The base sequence is TGCAGCGTTGAAGACTCGGGGCCCCTGGGAGAGACCCAGTACTTC. With the portions outside the CDR3 filled from the reference TRBV29-1 and TRBJ2-5 genes, the complete variable region becomes SAVISQKPSRDICQRGTSLTIQCQVDSQVTMMFWYRQQPGQSLTLIATANQGSEATYESGFVIDKFPISRPNLTFSTLTVSNMSPEDSSIYLCSVEDSGPLGETQYFGPGTRLLVL.